This T cell receptor (beta chain) originates from a study of blood T cell repertoires in COVID-19. Overall study context: Donors in the United States, Italy and Spain gave samples during acute or convalescent COVID-19. Sources were T cells, B-cell-depleted T cells, or PBMCs; the material itself was cDNA or gDNA.

Some clones are missing from TCRdb's copy, which holds only in-frame ones; the method was immunoSEQ multiplex PCR. The sample records 200,000 to 300,000 clones, 84% being singletons. The sample comprised peripheral blood. The receptor was derived from a human donor in a cohort sampled during active COVID-19.

CDR3 sequence reads: CASSLQGGNRQNIQYF. In DNA, the CDR3 is TGTGCCAGCAGCCTCCAGGGGGGCAATCGCCAAAACATTCAGTACTTC. This sequence joins TRBV11-2 and TRBJ2-4; D may be TRBD1 (7 bases). Germline CDR1 and CDR2: SGHAT and FQNNGV. V dropped 5 bases and J dropped 5 bases, with 19 bases sitting between them. CDR3 size: 16 residues.